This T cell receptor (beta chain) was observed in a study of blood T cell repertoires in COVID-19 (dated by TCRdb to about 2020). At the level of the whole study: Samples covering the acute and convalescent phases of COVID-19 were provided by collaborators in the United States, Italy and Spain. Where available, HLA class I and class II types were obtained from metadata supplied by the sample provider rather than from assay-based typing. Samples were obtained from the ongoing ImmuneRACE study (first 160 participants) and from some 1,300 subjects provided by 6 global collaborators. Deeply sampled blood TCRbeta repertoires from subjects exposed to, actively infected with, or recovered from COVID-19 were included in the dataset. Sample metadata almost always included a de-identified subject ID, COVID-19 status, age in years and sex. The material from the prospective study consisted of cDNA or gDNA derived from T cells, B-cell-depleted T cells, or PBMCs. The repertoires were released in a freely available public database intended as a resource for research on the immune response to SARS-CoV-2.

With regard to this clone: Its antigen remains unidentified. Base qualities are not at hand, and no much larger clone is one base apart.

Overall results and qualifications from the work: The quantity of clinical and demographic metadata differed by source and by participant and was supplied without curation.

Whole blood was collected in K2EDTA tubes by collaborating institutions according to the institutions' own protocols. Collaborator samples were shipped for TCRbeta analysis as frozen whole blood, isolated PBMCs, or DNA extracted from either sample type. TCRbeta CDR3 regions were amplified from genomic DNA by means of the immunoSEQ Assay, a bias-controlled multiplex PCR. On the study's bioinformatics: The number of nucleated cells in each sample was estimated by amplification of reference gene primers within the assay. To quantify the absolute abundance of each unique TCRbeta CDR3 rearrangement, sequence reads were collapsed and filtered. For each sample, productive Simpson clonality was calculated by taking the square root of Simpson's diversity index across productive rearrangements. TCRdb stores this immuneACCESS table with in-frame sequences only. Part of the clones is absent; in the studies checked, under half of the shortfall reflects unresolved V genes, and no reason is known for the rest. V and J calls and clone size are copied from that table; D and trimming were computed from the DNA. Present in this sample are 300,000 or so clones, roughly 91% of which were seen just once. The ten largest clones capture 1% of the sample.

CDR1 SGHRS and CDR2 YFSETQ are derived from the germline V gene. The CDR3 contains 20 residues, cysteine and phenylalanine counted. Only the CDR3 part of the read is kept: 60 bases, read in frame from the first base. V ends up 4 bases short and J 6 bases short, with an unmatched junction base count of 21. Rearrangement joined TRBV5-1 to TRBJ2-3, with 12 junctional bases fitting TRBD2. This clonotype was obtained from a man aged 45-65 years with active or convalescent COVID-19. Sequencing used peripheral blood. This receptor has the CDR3 CASSLQPRTSGAPRGDTQYF. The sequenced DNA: TGCGCCAGCAGCCTCCAGCCAAGGACTAGCGGGGCCCCAAGGGGGGATACGCAGTATTTT.